This T cell receptor beta chain was recovered during a study of naive and memory T cell subsets. Concerning this clonotype: What it binds is unknown.

Germline values: CDR1 SGHTA, CDR2 FQGNSA. V was clipped by 3 bases and J by 0 bases, with 21 bases between them. The CDR3 contains 18 residues. The beta constant-region primer was an equimolar mix of two oligonucleotides covering TRBC1 and TRBC2. A 12-nucleotide UMI and the SP2 primer were added to the cDNA 3' end by oligonucleotide ligation. Each CDR3 protein is one row after TCRdb ran MiXCR on the UMI-ligation and nested PCR reads. This sample yields under 150,000 distinct CDR3 sequences, of which about 15% are seen a single time; 0.14% belongs to the top ten. The study, taken as a whole, reports: Naive and memory repertoire findings lacked a ground truth for validation.

The specimen was naive CD4+ T cells from blood. The receptor's source is a human donor in good health. The gene calls are TRBV7-2 and TRBJ2-7; D ambiguous. CDR3 sequence (DNA): TGTGCCAGCAGCTTTCATCCCCTCCTGGACCCGTACTCCTACGAGCAGTACTTC. It yields the protein CASSFHPLLDPYSYEQYF.